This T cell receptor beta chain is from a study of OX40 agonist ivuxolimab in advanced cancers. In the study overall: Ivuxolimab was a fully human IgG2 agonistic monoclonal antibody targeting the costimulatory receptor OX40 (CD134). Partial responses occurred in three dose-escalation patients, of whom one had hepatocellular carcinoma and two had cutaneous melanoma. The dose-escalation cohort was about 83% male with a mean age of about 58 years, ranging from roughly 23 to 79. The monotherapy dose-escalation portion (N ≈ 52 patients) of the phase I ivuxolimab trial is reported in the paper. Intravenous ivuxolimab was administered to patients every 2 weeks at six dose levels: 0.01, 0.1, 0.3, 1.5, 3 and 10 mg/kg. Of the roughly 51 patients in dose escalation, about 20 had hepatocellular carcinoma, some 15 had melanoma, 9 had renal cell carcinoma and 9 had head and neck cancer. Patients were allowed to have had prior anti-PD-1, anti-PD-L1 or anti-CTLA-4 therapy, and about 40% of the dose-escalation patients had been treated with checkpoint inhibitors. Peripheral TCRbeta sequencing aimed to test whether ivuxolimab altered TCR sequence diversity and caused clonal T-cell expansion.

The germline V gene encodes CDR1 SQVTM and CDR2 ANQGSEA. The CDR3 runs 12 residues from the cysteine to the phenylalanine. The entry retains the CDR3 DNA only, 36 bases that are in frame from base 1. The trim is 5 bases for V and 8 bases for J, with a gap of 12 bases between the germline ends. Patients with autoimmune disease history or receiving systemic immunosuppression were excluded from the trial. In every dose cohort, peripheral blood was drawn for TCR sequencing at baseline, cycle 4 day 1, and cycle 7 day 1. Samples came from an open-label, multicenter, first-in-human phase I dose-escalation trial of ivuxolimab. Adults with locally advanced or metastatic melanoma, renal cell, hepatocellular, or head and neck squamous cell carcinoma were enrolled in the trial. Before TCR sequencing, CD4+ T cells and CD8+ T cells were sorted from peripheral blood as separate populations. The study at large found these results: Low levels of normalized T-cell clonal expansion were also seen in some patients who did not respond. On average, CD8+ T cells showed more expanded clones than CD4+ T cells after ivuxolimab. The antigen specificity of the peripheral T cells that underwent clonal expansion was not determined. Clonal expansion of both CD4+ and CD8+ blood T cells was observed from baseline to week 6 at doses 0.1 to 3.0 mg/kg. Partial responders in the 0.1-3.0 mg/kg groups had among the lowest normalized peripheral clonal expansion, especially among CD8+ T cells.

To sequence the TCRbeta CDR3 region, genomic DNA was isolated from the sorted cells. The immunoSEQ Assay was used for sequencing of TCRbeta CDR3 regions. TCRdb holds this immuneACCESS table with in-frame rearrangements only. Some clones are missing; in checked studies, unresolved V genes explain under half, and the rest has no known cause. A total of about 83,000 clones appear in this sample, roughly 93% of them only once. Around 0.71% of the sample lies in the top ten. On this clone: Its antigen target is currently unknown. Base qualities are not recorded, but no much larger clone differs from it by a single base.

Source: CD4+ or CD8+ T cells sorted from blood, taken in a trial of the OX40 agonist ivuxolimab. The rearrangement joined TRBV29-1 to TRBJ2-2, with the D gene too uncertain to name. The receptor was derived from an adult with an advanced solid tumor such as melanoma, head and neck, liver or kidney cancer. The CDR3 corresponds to CSVQPGEGELFF. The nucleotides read TGCAGCGTTCAACCAGGCGAAGGGGAGCTGTTTTTT.